These 32 T cell receptor beta chains originate from one sample sequenced in a study of blood T cell repertoires in COVID-19. Sequenced by immunoSEQ multiplex PCR; TCRdb stores in-frame clones only, minus some. The table lists 350,000 or so clones, 90% of them singletons, with 6.5% in the top ten. Material: peripheral blood. The receptors were sampled from a young man with active or convalescent COVID-19.

The chain combines TRBV7-6 with TRBJ1-4; 9 positions agree with TRBD1. The germline V gene has CDR1 SGHVS and CDR2 FNYEAQ. This CDR3 region has 17 residues. The ends lost 5 bases at V and 6 bases at J; junction bases unmatched: 13. CDR3 amino acids: CASSQILLGTGYEKLFF. The CDR3 nucleotides read TGTGCCAGCAGCCAAATACTTTTGGGGACAGGGTATGAAAAACTGTTTTTT.

This clone was picked up a small number of times. The chain combines TRBV12-3 or TRBV12-4 with TRBJ2-1, with unresolved D. This CDR3 is 12 amino acids long. V gave up 6 bases and J gave up 6 bases, with 9 bases separating them. The CDR3 nucleotides are TGTGCCAGCAGCCTCTTAGTCAATGAGCAGTTCTTC. It specifies CASSLLVNEQFF.

This rearrangement joins TRBV6-2 or TRBV6-3 to TRBJ1-3; D perhaps matches TRBD1 (5 bases). The CDR3 length is 21 residues. CDR1 is MNHEY, CDR2 SVGEGT, per germline. V was cut by 2 bases and J by 0 bases, with 26 bases left in between. Here the CDR3 DNA reads TGTGCCAGCAGTTACGTGTTTGCGACAGCACGGAGCGGGAGCTCTGGAAACACCATATATTTT. Its translation is CASSYVFATARSGSSGNTIYF.

This clone turned up a few times. V gene TRBV7-9 combines with J gene TRBJ1-6; TRBD1 matches 9 bases. This CDR3 spans 15 amino acids. Losses at the gene ends were 7 bases for V and 10 bases for J; bases not matched to a gene: 11. The germline V gene encodes CDR1 SEHNR and CDR2 FQNEAQ (reference sequence). CDR3: CASKGRTGVNSPLHF. The CDR3 DNA reads TGTGCCAGCAAGGGGAGGACAGGGGTGAACTCACCCCTCCACTTT.

This sequence joins TRBV3-1 (or the pseudogene TRBV3-2) and TRBJ2-3, with TRBD2 matching 12 bases. CDR1 LGHDT and CDR2 YNNKEL come from the germline V gene (reference sequence). V shed 4 bases, J shed 4 bases, and the junction held 3 bases outside the gene matches. The CDR3 consists of 15 residues. The CDR3 DNA sequence: TGTGCCAGCAGCCGACTAGCGGGGGTTCCAGATACGCAGTATTTT. It translates to CASSRLAGVPDTQYF.

J is TRBJ2-5 and V is TRBV11-3, with 11 positions matching TRBD2. The J segment lost 5 bases and the V segment lost 3 bases, leaving 11 bases of the junction unmatched. The germline CDR1 and CDR2 sequences are SGHNT and YENEEA. The CDR3 is made up of 17 amino acids. This CDR3 reads CASSLGLAGGGTETQYF. In DNA, the CDR3 is TGTGCCAGCAGCTTGGGGCTAGCGGGAGGAGGAACCGAGACCCAGTACTTC. Full variable domain (remainder filled in from reference TRBV11-3 and TRBJ2-5): EAGVVQSPRYKIIEKKQPVAFWCNPISGHNTLYWYLQNLGQGPELLIRYENEEAVDDSQLPKDRFSAERLKGVDSTLKIQPAELGDSAVYLCASSLGLAGGGTETQYFGPGTRLLVL.

This sequence joins TRBV11-2 and TRBJ1-6, with 12 bases lining up with TRBD1. Germline-derived CDR1 and CDR2 are SGHAT and FQNNGV. This CDR3 contains 15 residues. The V and J ends lost 5 bases and 11 bases, in that order; junction bases with no gene match: 7. The CDR3 DNA follows: TGTGCCAGCAGCCTAACCGGGACAGGGGGCACACCCCTCCACTTT. It codes for CASSLTGTGGTPLHF.

Written as DNA, the CDR3 is TGCGCCAGCAGCCCGAACTTTGGCGGGGAGCTGTTTTTT. This codes for CASSPNFGGELFF. The chain joins TRBV4-1 to TRBJ2-2; D is unresolved. Per the germline V gene, CDR1 is MGHRA and CDR2 is YSYEKL. Deletions cut 4 bases from V and 7 bases from J, with 10 bases between. CDR3 length: 13 residues.

This sequence joins TRBV30 and TRBJ2-7; D not resolved. V lost 0 bases and J 4 bases, leaving 13 bases between the germline ends. Germline CDR1 and CDR2: GTSNPN and SVGIG (reference sequence). CDR3 length equals 14 residues. This chain's CDR3 is CAWSVDKTLYEQYF. The CDR3 nucleotides read TGTGCCTGGAGTGTCGACAAGACATTATACGAGCAGTACTTC. Full variable domain (remainder filled in from reference TRBV30 and TRBJ2-7): SQTIHQWPATLVQPVGSPLSLECTVEGTSNPNLYWYRQAAGRGLQLLFYSVGIGQISSEVPQNLSASRPQDRQFILSSKKLLLSDSGFYLCAWSVDKTLYEQYFGPGTRLTVT.

The V call is TRBV7-3, the J call TRBJ2-1, with 7 bases lining up with TRBD2. J gave up 5 bases and V 0 bases, and 7 bases lay outside the gene matches. This CDR3 is 16 amino acids long. Germline loops: CDR1 SGHTA, CDR2 FQGTGA. DNA of the CDR3: TGTGCCAGCAGCTTAACGGGGCGGGAGTACCACAATGAGCAGTTCTTC. This codes for CASSLTGREYHNEQFF.

J is TRBJ2-3 and V is TRBV19; D may be TRBD2 (5 bases). Germline V gives CDR1 LNHDA, CDR2 SQIVND (reference sequence). The CDR3 is 16 residues long. V was shortened by 9 bases and J by 0 bases, with 19 bases between the two germline ends. CDR3: CASCRGAGTSTDTQYF. DNA of the CDR3: TGTGCCAGCTGCCGGGGAGCAGGAACTAGCACAGATACGCAGTATTTT.

This clone was seen more than once but under ten times. The chain carries TRBV29-1 and TRBJ1-2, with D possibly TRBD1 on 6 matching bases. Germline values: CDR1 SQVTM, CDR2 ANQGSEA. Trimming removed 0 bases at V and 5 bases at J, with 19 bases between. This CDR3 comprises 16 residues. The CDR3 nucleotides read TGCAGCGTTGAAGATAGCGGGACATCCCGCACGTATGGCTACACCTTC. Translated, it gives CSVEDSGTSRTYGYTF.

The chain recombines TRBV4-2 with TRBJ2-7; 7 bases match TRBD2. The germline CDR1 and CDR2 sequences are LGHNA and YNFKEQ. This CDR3 has 15 residues. Germline trimming cut 2 bases from V and 4 bases from J; bases unmatched to any gene: 8. CDR3 DNA sequence: TGTGCCAGCAGCCAAATCGCTAGCGGCCTGTACGAGCAGTACTTC. This translates into CASSQIASGLYEQYF.

The chain carries TRBV9 and TRBJ1-1; 8 positions agree with TRBD1. The CDR3 loop spans 15 amino acids. Germline V gene sequence: CDR1 SGDLS, CDR2 YYNGEE. J lost 6 bases, V lost 3 bases, and 10 bases had no gene match. Here the CDR3 DNA reads TGTGCCAGCAGCGGCCAGGGGGCTGGAACTTCTGAAGCTTTCTTT. It translates to CASSGQGAGTSEAFF.

This clone was seen a few times. The chain is built from TRBV4-2 and TRBJ2-4, with 13 bases lining up with TRBD2. The germline gives CDR1 LGHNA, CDR2 YNFKEQ. V was pared by 2 bases and J by 7 bases, with 2 bases of the junction left unmatched. The CDR3 has 15 amino acids. CDR3 in DNA: TGTGCCAGCAGCCAAACTAGCGGGGGGGCCAACATTCAGTACTTC. Translated, it gives CASSQTSGGANIQYF.

The chain recombines TRBV9 with TRBJ1-3; the D gene is possibly TRBD1 (5 bases). CDR3 length equals 17 residues. The germline V and J ends were trimmed by 1 base and 0 bases, with 14 bases remaining between them. CDR1 SGDLS and CDR2 YYNGEE come from the germline V gene. CDR3 protein: CASSVLVGGSSGNTIYF. The CDR3 DNA follows: TGTGCCAGCAGCGTATTGGTGGGGGGGAGCTCTGGAAACACCATATATTTT.

The sample holds one count of this clone. The CDR3 DNA reads TGTGCCAGCAGCTTAGCGGGTCTAGGCGAGCAGTACTTC. This sequence encodes CASSLAGLGEQYF. The V and J genes are TRBV7-2 and TRBJ2-7; D is unresolved. CDR3 length equals 13 residues. Trimming removed 0 bases from V and 6 bases from J, with 9 bases in between. Per germline, CDR1 SGHTA and CDR2 FQGNSA. Complete variable domain (other parts from reference TRBV7-2 and TRBJ2-7): GAGVSQSPSNKVTEKGKDVELRCDPISGHTALYWYRQSLGQGLEFLIYFQGNSAPDKSGLPSDRFSAERTGGSVSTLTIQRTQQEDSAVYLCASSLAGLGEQYFGPGTRLTVT.

The J gene is TRBJ1-4, the V gene TRBV7-2; no firm D call. Trimming left V 1 base short and J 0 bases short, with 12 bases between. The germline gives CDR1 SGHTA, CDR2 FQGNSA. There are 17 residues in the CDR3. The CDR3 coding sequence is TGTGCCAGCAGCTTAGTGGGAGGCATTGCAACTAATGAAAAACTGTTTTTT. Amino acid sequence: CASSLVGGIATNEKLFF.

This sequence joins TRBV19 and TRBJ1-5; TRBD1 agrees at 9 bases. CDR1 and CDR2 from the germline V gene are LNHDA and SQIVND (reference sequence). The CDR3 runs 15 residues. Unmatched junction bases numbered 10, after V lost 7 bases and J lost 6 bases. In DNA, the CDR3 is TGTGCCAGTAACCCGGGACAGGGAAGGTTTCAGCCCCAGCATTTT. This encodes CASNPGQGRFQPQHF.

This chain uses TRBV2 with TRBJ2-3; D gene uncertain. Germline V lookup: CDR1 SNHLY, CDR2 FYNNEI. V lost 5 bases, J lost 5 bases, and 17 bases lay in between. This CDR3 is 15 amino acids long. CDR3 protein: CASSPRPDPGDTQYF. In nucleotides, the CDR3 is TGTGCCAGCAGTCCCCGGCCCGACCCGGGAGATACGCAGTATTTT.

The rearrangement uses TRBV5-4 and TRBJ1-1; 8 bases are shared with TRBD1. J was trimmed by 4 bases and V by 3 bases; bases with no gene match: 11. Per germline, CDR1 SGHNT and CDR2 YYREEE (reference sequence). CDR3 length: 16 residues. Written as DNA, the CDR3 is TGTGCCAGCAGCTCCTTCGACAGGGGATGGGGCACTGAAGCTTTCTTT. Its protein is CASSSFDRGWGTEAFF.

The rearrangement links TRBV6-2 or TRBV6-3 to TRBJ2-7; 9 nucleotides match TRBD1. The junction had 2 bases not matched to a gene; V was cut back by 2 bases and J by 12 bases. The CDR3 contains 11 residues. Germline V gene sequence: CDR1 MNHEY, CDR2 SVGEGT. In DNA, the CDR3 is TGTGCCAGCAGTTACCTGGGACAGGGGTACTTC. It is translated as CASSYLGQGYF.

The chain is built from TRBV9 and TRBJ2-4; 12 bases are a match to TRBD2. After removal of 4 bases from V and 6 bases from J, the junction contained 2 bases not matched to a gene. The length of the CDR3 is 14 residues. Germline values: CDR1 SGDLS, CDR2 YYNGEE. The CDR3 bases are TGTGCCAGCAGCTCGGGACTAGCGGGAAACATTCAGTACTTC. Its translation: CASSSGLAGNIQYF.

The J gene is TRBJ2-4, the V gene TRBV30; TRBD1 is a possible D gene (6 bases). Trimming cost V 0 bases and J 9 bases, with 12 bases left between them. The CDR3 runs to 13 residues. Looked up from germline, CDR1 is GTSNPN and CDR2 is SVGIG (reference sequence). CDR3 sequence (DNA): TGTGCCTGGAGTGTAGTGGACAGAGGCATTCAGTACTTC. Translating it yields CAWSVVDRGIQYF.

The rearrangement uses TRBV6-5 and TRBJ1-5; 10 bases match TRBD1. With V trimmed by 6 bases and J by 4 bases, 6 bases remained unmatched. Germline CDR1 and CDR2: MNHEY and SVGAGI. This CDR3 region has 15 residues. The CDR3 protein is CASSPTGGRNQPQHF. In DNA form, the CDR3 reads TGTGCCAGCAGCCCGACAGGGGGCCGGAATCAGCCCCAGCATTTT.

V usage is TRBV27 and J usage is TRBJ2-3; 11 bases map to TRBD1. The length of the CDR3 is 16 residues. V was clipped by 1 base and J by 3 bases; unmatched bases: 3. Germline CDR1 reads MNHEY; CDR2 reads SMNVEV (reference sequence). CDR3 region: CASSLFGTGGTDTQYF. The CDR3, as DNA: TGTGCCAGCAGTTTATTCGGGACAGGGGGTACAGATACGCAGTATTTT.

J is TRBJ2-2 and V is TRBV6-5; 11 bases agree with TRBD1. V was pared by 8 bases and J by 4 bases, with 6 bases of the junction left unmatched. This CDR3 has 15 amino acids. In germline, CDR1 is MNHEY, CDR2 SVGAGI. The CDR3 coding sequence is TGTGCCAGCCCCCAAGGGACAGGGGGCACCGGGGAGCTGTTTTTT. This codes for CASPQGTGGTGELFF.

The chain employs TRBV5-1 and TRBJ2-1; TRBD1 matches 9 bases. There are 16 residues in the CDR3. CDR1 and CDR2 from the germline V gene are SGHRS and YFSETQ. With V trimmed by 0 bases and J by 5 bases, 6 bases remained unmatched. CDR3 amino acids: CASSLEGQGYDNEQFF. The CDR3 bases are TGCGCCAGCAGCTTGGAGGGACAGGGATATGACAATGAGCAGTTCTTC.

About this clone itself: Other DNA sequences in the same sample also yield this CDR3. The J gene is TRBJ1-4, the V gene TRBV4-3; 9 nucleotides line up with TRBD1. CDR1 and CDR2 (germline): LGHNA, YSLEER. V shed 1 base and J 4 bases; nucleotides not matched to a gene: 1. There are 15 residues in the CDR3. CDR3 amino acids: CASSQGTGVNEKLFF. The CDR3 nucleotides are TGCGCCAGCAGCCAAGGGACAGGGGTTAATGAAAAACTGTTTTTT.

V and J are TRBV29-1 and TRBJ2-3; TRBD1 matches 7 bases. The germline V gene encodes CDR1 SQVTM and CDR2 ANQGSEA. The CDR3 consists of 12 residues. With 4 bases clipped from V and 5 bases from J, the junction kept 3 bases outside the gene matches. DNA for the CDR3: TGCAGCGTTGTCCGGGACAGAGATACGCAGTATTTT. This sequence encodes CSVVRDRDTQYF.

This chain uses TRBV19 with TRBJ1-4; D is perhaps TRBD1 (6 bases). Germline V gives CDR1 LNHDA, CDR2 SQIVND (reference sequence). This CDR3 region has 14 residues. The germline V and J ends were trimmed by 6 bases and 3 bases, with 11 bases remaining between them. CDR3 residues: CASRRDTSNEKLFF. For the CDR3, the DNA is TGTGCCAGTAGGAGGGACACTTCTAATGAAAAACTGTTTTTT.

On this clone: The identical CDR3 is also encoded by other nucleotide sequences in the sample. The chain recombines TRBV24-1 with TRBJ1-1; D unresolved. Germline V gene sequence: CDR1 KGHDR, CDR2 SFDVKD. The CDR3 is made up of 12 amino acids. V dropped 3 bases and J dropped 5 bases, with 6 bases sitting between them. The CDR3 here is CATSDPGTEAFF. CDR3 nucleotides: TGTGCCACCAGTGATCCGGGGACTGAAGCTTTCTTT.